The source of this TCR beta chain is a study of cytomegalovirus exposure and HLA in healthy donors. Across the whole study: About 85 million unique TCRs from HLA-typed donors were held in an early release of data. Findings of the study overall: Later genetic work tied a missense DCLRE1C variant to beta-chain V and J trimming. A few CMV-associated chains were confirmed in vitro to be specific for CMV antigens.

PCR involved 60 Vbeta and 13 Jbeta primers. The assay was immunoSEQ multiplex PCR, and TCRdb's table has in-frame clones only and misses some. The sample lists some 190,000 clones, over 80% occurring once. Donors sampled were nominally healthy, though unrecorded immune exposures were likely. Germline CDR1 and CDR2: MDHEN and SYDVKM. J lost 1 base, V lost 6 bases, and 6 bases had no gene match. CDR3 length: 15 residues. In the case of this clone: Its antigen remains unidentified.

The clonotype comes from a girl aged 10-17 years in good health and CMV-seropositive. This chain uses TRBV28 with TRBJ1-5; 7 nucleotides match TRBD1. Sequencing was carried out using PBMCs. CDR3 sequence (DNA): TGTGCCAGCAGGCCAGGGGGGCCAAGCAATCAGCCCCAGCATTTT. Its translation: CASRPGGPSNQPQHF.